This passage covers 30 T cell receptor beta chains from one sample sequenced in a study of blood T cells in healthy people across ages. Primers used in a second PCR of about 7 to 12 cycles were a sample-barcoded 5' primer and a J-beta primer mix. TCRdb processed the 5' RACE reads anew with MiXCR; each CDR3 protein has one entry. The sample carries some 900,000 distinct CDR3 sequences, about 48% recorded once. The sample consisted of blood. These receptors were obtained from a man aged 25 to 40 in good health.

The table lists this clonotype with a few counts. The rearrangement links TRBV4-1 to TRBJ2-1; D is possibly TRBD1 (6 bases). V lost 1 base and J 5 bases, leaving 12 bases between the germline ends. Germline V CDR1 and CDR2: MGHRA, YSYEKL. The CDR3 extends over 15 amino acids. DNA of the CDR3: TGCGCCAGCAGCCAAGGTCAGGGGTTGAACAATGAGCAGTTCTTC. The encoded protein is CASSQGQGLNNEQFF.

This chain uses TRBV11-2 with TRBJ1-1; 9 nucleotides match TRBD1. CDR3 length equals 16 residues. Germline CDR1 is SGHAT and CDR2 is FQNNGV. Losses at the gene ends were 2 bases for V and 7 bases for J; bases not matched to a gene: 11. CDR3 DNA sequence: TGTGCCAGCAGCTTACCTCGGACAGGGGCGAGGGGTGAAGCTTTCTTT. It yields the protein CASSLPRTGARGEAFF.

The CDR3 sequence: CASSRGLGGSYNEQFF. The CDR3 region has the DNA TGCGCCAGCAGCAGAGGTCTGGGAGGCTCCTACAATGAGCAGTTCTTC. The J gene is TRBJ2-1, the V gene TRBV5-1; possible D gene TRBD2, 6 bases. CDR1 is SGHRS and CDR2 is YFSETQ in the germline V gene. The CDR3 loop spans 16 amino acids. With 4 bases removed from V and 0 bases from J, the gap between germline ends came to 14 bases.

This clonotype was seen a handful of times. The genes are TRBV6-5 and TRBJ2-1, with 7 bases fitting TRBD2. CDR3 size: 15 residues. V trimming: 2 bases; J trimming: 5 bases; junction bases outside the gene matches: 6. The germline V gene encodes CDR1 MNHEY and CDR2 SVGAGI. CDR3 coding DNA: TGTGCCAGCAGTTACGTCGGGGGGTTACACAATGAGCAGTTCTTC. As protein: CASSYVGGLHNEQFF.

This clonotype showed up just a few times. This chain connects TRBV5-6 to TRBJ2-3, with D unclear. Trimming stripped 0 bases from V and 2 bases from J, with 16 bases between. CDR1 is SGHDT, CDR2 YYEEEE, per germline. CDR3 size: 17 residues. Here the CDR3 DNA reads TGTGCCAGCAGCTTGGCCTTGGGCTTTACTACCACAGATACGCAGTATTTT. It yields the protein CASSLALGFTTTDTQYF.

The rearrangement joins TRBV20-1 to TRBJ2-7; TRBD1 might be the D (6 bases). Trimming took off 8 bases at V and 2 bases at J, with 13 bases between the two ends. Germline CDR1 is DFQATT and CDR2 is SNEGSKA (reference sequence). CDR3 size: 12 residues. CDR3 residues: CSQTGKTYEQYF. DNA for the CDR3: TGCAGTCAGACAGGAAAAACCTACGAGCAGTACTTC.

This clonotype was detected only a few times. This rearrangement joins TRBV4-2 to TRBJ1-5; perhaps TRBD1 as D (5 bases). CDR1 and CDR2 from the germline V gene are LGHNA and YNFKEQ. This CDR3 has 15 residues. The V end lost 3 bases, the J end lost 0 bases, and 9 bases lay between the germline ends. The CDR3 is CASSQGRYSNQPQHF. CDR3 DNA sequence: TGTGCCAGCAGCCAGGGACGTTATAGCAATCAGCCCCAGCATTTT.

V and J are TRBV6-5 and TRBJ2-7; no clear D gene. The germline gives CDR1 MNHEY, CDR2 SVGAGI. Trimming removed 6 bases from V and 0 bases from J, with 12 bases in between. This CDR3 contains 14 residues. This CDR3 is CASSPTPISYEQYF. CDR3 DNA: TGTGCCAGCAGCCCGACACCAATCTCCTACGAGCAGTACTTC.

The chain couples TRBV10-2 to TRBJ2-7; a possible D gene is TRBD2 (6 bases). V was shortened by 4 bases and J by 6 bases, with 13 bases between the two germline ends. CDR1 is WSHSY, CDR2 SAAADI, per germline. The CDR3 is made up of 13 amino acids. CDR3 nucleotides: TGCGCCAGCAGTGCCCTGACTAGTTCCGAGCAGTACTTC. Its protein product is CASSALTSSEQYF.

Regarding this clonotype: A read error is possible here, since a much larger clone lies one base away. As DNA, the CDR3 is TGTGCCAGCAGCGCTCTAGCGGGGGGCCGCACAGATACGCAGTATTTT. Translation: CASSALAGGRTDTQYF. The chain uses TRBV11-3 and TRBJ2-3, with 11 bases lining up with TRBD2. CDR1 and CDR2 from the germline V gene are SGHNT and YENEEA. The V gene end was trimmed by 5 bases and the J gene end by 1 base; junction bases not matched to a gene: 5. This CDR3 contains 16 residues.

There are a few counts of this clonotype. This chain connects TRBV28 to TRBJ1-1; D possibly corresponds to TRBD1 (5 bases). Germline loops: CDR1 MDHEN, CDR2 SYDVKM. The CDR3 length is 13 residues. The V end lost 3 bases, the J end lost 4 bases, and 9 bases lay between the germline ends. CDR3 DNA sequence: TGTGCCAGCAGTTTGGGGGTTGTCACTGAAGCTTTCTTT. Its translation: CASSLGVVTEAFF.

The chain's CDR3 is CASSLAAITDTQYF. DNA of the CDR3: TGTGCCAGCAGCTTGGCGGCTATCACAGATACGCAGTATTTT. V is TRBV5-6 and J is TRBJ2-3; D gene ambiguous. The germline V and J ends were trimmed by 0 bases and 2 bases, with 7 bases remaining between them. The CDR3 is made up of 14 amino acids. Germline V CDR1 and CDR2: SGHDT, YYEEEE.

This chain uses TRBV10-3 with TRBJ1-1; D gene unclear. CDR1 is ENHRY, CDR2 SYGVKD, per germline. The V and J ends lost 2 bases and 1 base respectively, with 11 bases between them. The CDR3 runs 15 residues. The CDR3 nucleotides read TGTGCCATCAGTGAGGTGGTGGGAGAGAACACTGAAGCTTTCTTT. Amino acids: CAISEVVGENTEAFF.

Only one count was recorded for this clonotype. The chain's CDR3 is CAGRTGRTDTQYF. The CDR3 DNA reads as TGTGCCGGACGGACAGGCCGCACAGATACGCAGTATTTT. This chain uses TRBV28 with TRBJ2-3; 7 nucleotides align to TRBD1. V lost 11 bases and J lost 1; bases outside the gene matches: 6. Germline-derived CDR1 and CDR2 are MDHEN and SYDVKM. This CDR3 is built from 13 residues. Full variable domain (missing parts from reference TRBV28 and TRBJ2-3): DVKVTQSSRYLVKRTGEKVFLECVQDMDHENMFWYRQDPGLGLRLIYFSYDVKMKEKGDIPEGYSVSREKKERFSLILESASTNQTSMYLCAGRTGRTDTQYFGPGTRLTVL.

The chain carries TRBV7-2 and TRBJ2-1; D is perhaps TRBD1 (6 bases). The CDR3 runs to 15 residues. Germline V CDR1 and CDR2: SGHTA, FQGNSA. V lost 2 bases, J lost 5 bases, and 13 bases lay in between. As DNA, the CDR3 is TGTGCCAGCAGCTTATCCAGGGGTCCACACAATGAGCAGTTCTTC. This codes for CASSLSRGPHNEQFF.

This clonotype came up a few times. The chain is built from TRBV4-1 and TRBJ2-5; maybe TRBD2 (6 bases). Per germline, CDR1 MGHRA and CDR2 YSYEKL. This CDR3 comprises 14 residues. V gave up 0 bases and J gave up 4 bases, with 9 bases separating them. The CDR3 DNA is TGCGCCAGCAGCCAAGAAGGGAGGCGAGAGACCCAGTACTTC. This translates into CASSQEGRRETQYF.

This clonotype appeared a few times. V usage is TRBV9 and J usage is TRBJ2-3; 13 bases map to TRBD2. The CDR3 has 16 residues. Trimming cost V 4 bases and J 5 bases; bases outside gene matches: 7. Germline V lookup: CDR1 SGDLS, CDR2 YYNGEE. The CDR3 is CASSLRLAGGEDTQYF. The CDR3 region has the DNA TGTGCCAGCAGCTTAAGACTAGCGGGGGGCGAAGATACGCAGTATTTT. The whole variable domain, remainder taken from reference TRBV9 and TRBJ2-3, is DSGVTQTPKHLITATGQRVTLRCSPRSGDLSVYWYQQSLDQGLQFLIQYYNGEERAKGNILERFSAQQFPDLHSELNLSSLELGDSALYFCASSLRLAGGEDTQYFGPGTRLTVL.

This clonotype was counted between two and nine times. CDR3 bases: TGCAGTGCTTCCGACTTAGAGACCCAGTACTTC. Protein sequence: CSASDLETQYF. The chain recombines TRBV20-1 with TRBJ2-5; D call uncertain. This CDR3 is 11 amino acids long. Trimming took 5 bases from V and 4 from J, leaving 8 bases between them. Germline V gene sequence: CDR1 DFQATT, CDR2 SNEGSKA (reference sequence).

The J gene is TRBJ1-4, the V gene TRBV12-3 or TRBV12-4; D unresolved. This CDR3 contains 14 residues. The V end was cut by 2 bases, the J end by 8 bases, with 12 bases between. The CDR3 DNA reads as TGTGCCAGCAGTTTAACGGGCACGAGGGAAAAACTGTTTTTT. It translates to CASSLTGTREKLFF.

V usage is TRBV3-1 and J usage is TRBJ1-5; the D is unclear. CDR3 size: 14 residues. V lost 3 bases, J lost 1 base, and 7 bases lay in between. Per germline, CDR1 LGHDT and CDR2 YNNKEL (reference sequence). The CDR3 nucleotides are TGTGCCAGCAGCCAGGGGAGGAGCAATCAGCCCCAGCATTTT. It encodes CASSQGRSNQPQHF.

The gene calls are TRBV20-1 and TRBJ1-1; D unresolved. This CDR3 has 11 amino acids. CDR1 and CDR2 from the germline V gene are DFQATT and SNEGSKA (reference sequence). Trimming took off 3 bases at V and 3 bases at J, with 5 bases between the two ends. The CDR3 loop reads CSAREDTEAFF. In DNA form, the CDR3 reads TGCAGTGCTAGGGAAGACACTGAAGCTTTCTTT.

This clonotype was found a few times. V gene TRBV7-3 combines with J gene TRBJ2-7; possibly TRBD1 for D (5 bases). V shed 6 bases and J shed 0 bases, with 15 bases lying between them. Germline CDR1 SGHTA, CDR2 FQGTGA. CDR3 size: 15 residues. CDR3 in amino acids: CASSLGGAHSYEQYF. The CDR3 coding sequence is TGTGCCAGCAGTCTCGGTGGGGCCCACTCCTACGAGCAGTACTTC.

This chain connects TRBV6-5 to TRBJ1-2; maybe TRBD1 (6 bases). V was trimmed by 9 bases and J by 3 bases, leaving 20 bases between them. The CDR3 has 15 amino acids. The germline V gene encodes CDR1 MNHEY and CDR2 SVGAGI. CDR3 residues: CARWWGQRLYYGYTF. CDR3 coding DNA: TGTGCCAGGTGGTGGGGGCAGCGTCTATACTATGGCTACACCTTC.

CDR3 loop: CASSLVTDLGNEQFF. As DNA, the CDR3 is TGTGCCAGCAGTTTAGTGACAGATTTGGGAAATGAGCAGTTCTTC. The gene calls are TRBV12-3 or TRBV12-4 and TRBJ2-1, with D possibly matching TRBD1 (5 bases). The length of the CDR3 is 15 residues. V shed 1 base and J shed 7 bases, with 14 bases lying between them.

This rearrangement joins TRBV9 to TRBJ2-3; no reliable D call. This CDR3 region has 16 residues. Germline-derived CDR1 and CDR2 are SGDLS and YYNGEE. The V end lost 0 bases, the J end lost 0 bases, and 11 bases lay between the germline ends. The CDR3 loop reads CASSVGSYSSTDTQYF. CDR3 DNA sequence: TGTGCCAGCAGCGTAGGGAGCTATTCTAGCACAGATACGCAGTATTTT.

The chain uses TRBV4-2 and TRBJ2-2; D not resolved. Trimming left V 0 bases short and J 6 bases short, with 5 bases between. The V gene's germline CDR1 is LGHNA and CDR2 YNFKEQ. The CDR3 totals 13 residues. CDR3 loop: CASSQDQSGELFF. The CDR3 region has the DNA TGTGCCAGCAGCCAAGATCAGTCCGGGGAGCTGTTTTTT.

This chain connects TRBV20-1 to TRBJ2-7; 10 bases map to TRBD1. This CDR3 spans 14 amino acids. V dropped 3 bases and J dropped 7; count of bases not matched to a gene: 9. CDR1 and CDR2 (germline): DFQATT, SNEGSKA (reference sequence). CDR3 sequence: CSARATGGEREQYF. The DNA for the CDR3 is TGCAGTGCTAGGGCGACAGGGGGCGAAAGGGAGCAGTACTTC.

The J gene is TRBJ2-7, the V gene TRBV27; 8 nucleotides align to TRBD1. Trimming cost V 3 bases and J 2 bases; bases outside gene matches: 12. The CDR3 runs to 17 residues. Germline-derived CDR1 and CDR2 are MNHEY and SMNVEV (reference sequence). The CDR3 loop is CASSFQGAGQRTYEQYF. For the CDR3, the DNA is TGTGCCAGCAGTTTCCAGGGGGCGGGACAAAGAACCTACGAGCAGTACTTC.

This clonotype came up a few times. The V gene is TRBV6-6, the J gene TRBJ2-3; D could derive from TRBD1 or TRBD2 (5 bases each). The V gene lost 5 bases and the J gene lost 1 base, with 10 bases spanning the gap. The germline CDR1 and CDR2 sequences are MNHNY and SVGAGI (reference sequence). The CDR3 is 14 amino acids. The CDR3 is CASSRPGRTDTQYF. The DNA of the CDR3 is TGTGCCAGCAGTCGTCCGGGGCGCACAGATACGCAGTATTTT.

This chain joins TRBV20-1 and TRBJ2-5; no clear D gene. V was shortened by 0 bases and J by 1 base, with 12 bases between the two germline ends. The CDR3 sequence is 15 residues long. CDR1 and CDR2 (germline): DFQATT, SNEGSKA (reference sequence). The CDR3 is CSAREPHRAQETQYF. In nucleotides, the CDR3 is TGCAGTGCTAGAGAACCCCACAGAGCCCAAGAGACCCAGTACTTC.